This T cell receptor beta chain was recorded in a study of T cells in localized non-small cell lung cancer. Study-level results: Without multi-region sequencing, intratumor heterogeneity could not be excluded. There were a median roughly 61 of the top 100 tumor clones appearing in adjacent lung. Uninvolved nearby lung showed the greatest T cell clonality, exceeding that found in tumor.

Libraries were prepared by immunoSEQ multiplex PCR; TCRdb keeps only in-frame clonotypes and omits some of them. The table lists 61,000 or so clones, 80% to 90% of them singletons. In regard to this clone: The target antigen is unknown.

Sample: peripheral blood, taken before any cancer treatment. This receptor was identified in a woman aged 35 to 69 with stage I lung adenocarcinoma.

This chain's CDR3 is CASSYSIGGRYTF. The DNA for the CDR3 is TGTGCCAGCAGTTACTCCATAGGGGGCCGCTACACCTTC. V is TRBV6-5 and J is TRBJ1-2; TRBD1 matches 7 bases. The CDR3 is 13 amino acids. Trimming removed 0 bases from V and 9 bases from J; junction bases left unmatched: 4. The V gene's germline CDR1 is MNHEY and CDR2 SVGAGI.